These 10 T cell receptor beta chains originate from one sample sequenced in a study of vaccination and CD4 T cells after COVID-19. As for time point: late sampling 161 to 241 days after vaccination in a few convalescent patients. Treatment described: roughly 10-day PBMC culture with coronavirus spike peptide pools or control peptides (ViraFEST assay). The Oncomine TCR Beta short-read assay was what sequenced the DNA obtained from cultured CD4+ T cells. A single record per CDR3 protein comes from TCRdb applying MiXCR to the PCR reads. The sample lists some 21,000 distinct CDR3 sequences, over 40% seen once, with under 6.5% in the top ten. These receptors lack a known antigen. This specimen was CD4+ T cells from blood, cultured in vitro, taken about 7 months after SARS-CoV-2 vaccination. The source is a human donor who had recovered from COVID-19.

This clonotype was seen only a few times. This sequence joins TRBV7-8 and TRBJ1-1, with D maybe TRBD1 (5 bases). CDR1 is SGHVS, CDR2 FQNEAQ, per germline. The ends were cut back, 2 bases at V and 4 bases at J, with 11 bases in the middle. The CDR3 consists of 14 residues. The CDR3 here is CASSLSGRGTEAFF. The CDR3 DNA reads TGTGCCAGCAGCTTATCCGGGAGGGGCACTGAAGCTTTCTTT.

V usage is TRBV6-1 and J usage is TRBJ1-1, with D possibly TRBD1 on 6 matching bases. The germline gives CDR1 MNHNS, CDR2 SASEGT. The CDR3 is made up of 16 amino acids. V gave up 7 bases and J gave up 0 bases, with 18 bases separating them. In DNA form, the CDR3 reads TGTGCCAGCAAGGACGACAGGTGGGACATGAACACTGAAGCTTTCTTT. It codes for CASKDDRWDMNTEAFF.

The V call is TRBV4-2, the J call TRBJ2-1; possible D gene TRBD2, 6 bases. The germline CDR1 and CDR2 sequences are LGHNA and YNFKEQ. This CDR3 region has 13 residues. V was pared by 3 bases and J by 9 bases, with 12 bases between. The CDR3 region is CASSQGWEVEQFF. As DNA, the CDR3 is TGTGCCAGCAGCCAGGGGTGGGAGGTTGAGCAGTTCTTC.

The chain carries TRBV7-2 and TRBJ2-1, with 10 bases fitting TRBD1. The J segment lost 4 bases and the V segment lost 5 bases, leaving 5 bases of the junction unmatched. CDR1 and CDR2 from the germline V gene are SGHTA and FQGNSA. The CDR3 has 15 amino acids. The CDR3 bases are TGTGCCAGCAGCGACGACAGGGGGCCGTACAATGAGCAGTTCTTC. Its protein is CASSDDRGPYNEQFF.

The rearrangement uses TRBV12-3 or TRBV12-4 and TRBJ1-1, with D unclear. V dropped 5 bases and J dropped 6 bases, with 10 bases sitting between them. The CDR3 is 12 residues long. CDR3 sequence: CASSLRTAEAFF. CDR3 DNA sequence: TGTGCCAGCAGTCTGCGTACCGCTGAAGCTTTCTTT.

The V gene is TRBV11-2, the J gene TRBJ2-7, with TRBD1 matching over 9 bases. With V trimmed by 3 bases and J by 7 bases, 16 bases remained unmatched. The CDR3 length is 17 residues. CDR1 is SGHAT, CDR2 FQNNGV, per germline. DNA of the CDR3: TGTGCCAGCAGCTTTTCACTCCCGGGACAGGGAACAGCTGAGCAGTACTTC. Translated: CASSFSLPGQGTAEQYF.

This sequence joins TRBV4-3 and TRBJ1-1, with 8 bases that match TRBD1. CDR1 LGHNA and CDR2 YSLEER come from the germline V gene. Unmatched junction bases numbered 5, after V lost 3 bases and J lost 11 bases. The CDR3 has 12 amino acids. CDR3 protein: CASSQNRGAAFF. As DNA, the CDR3 is TGCGCCAGCAGCCAGAACAGGGGGGCCGCTTTCTTT.

This chain joins TRBV27 and TRBJ1-5; D is unclear. With 8 bases removed from V and 3 bases from J, the gap between germline ends came to 11 bases. CDR1 is MNHEY and CDR2 is SMNVEV in the germline V gene (reference sequence). The CDR3 has 13 residues. In DNA form, the CDR3 reads TGTGCCAGCCAGGAAAGGCCCAATCAGCCCCAGCATTTT. It codes for CASQERPNQPQHF.

The chain has TRBV20-1 and TRBJ2-1; 7 bases line up with TRBD2. Germline-derived CDR1 and CDR2 are DFQATT and SNEGSKA (reference sequence). Losses at the gene ends were 3 bases for V and 10 bases for J; bases not matched to a gene: 9. There are 13 residues in the CDR3. CDR3 residues: CSASWGGSGEQFF. In DNA, the CDR3 is TGCAGTGCTAGTTGGGGCGGGAGTGGGGAGCAGTTCTTC.

This chain uses TRBV6-2 or TRBV6-3 with TRBJ2-3, with D perhaps given as TRBD1 or TRBD2 (5 bases each). The CDR3 has 15 amino acids. CDR1 is MNHEY and CDR2 is SVGEGT in the germline V gene. Trimming took 2 bases from V and 2 from J, leaving 11 bases between them. The DNA for the CDR3 is TGTGCCAGCAGTTACAGAGGGACCTTCACAGATACGCAGTATTTT. Residues: CASSYRGTFTDTQYF.